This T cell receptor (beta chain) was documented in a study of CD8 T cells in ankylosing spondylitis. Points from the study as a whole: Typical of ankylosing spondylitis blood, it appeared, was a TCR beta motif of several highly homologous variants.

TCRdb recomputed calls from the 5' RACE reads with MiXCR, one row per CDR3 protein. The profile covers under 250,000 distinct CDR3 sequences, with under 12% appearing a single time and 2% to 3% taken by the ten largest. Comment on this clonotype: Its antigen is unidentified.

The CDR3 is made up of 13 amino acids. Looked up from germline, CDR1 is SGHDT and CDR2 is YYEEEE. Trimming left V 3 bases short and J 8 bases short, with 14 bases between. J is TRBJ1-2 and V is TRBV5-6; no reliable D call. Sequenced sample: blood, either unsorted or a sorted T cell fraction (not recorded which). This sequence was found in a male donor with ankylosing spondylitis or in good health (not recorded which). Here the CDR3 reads CASSSRSGKGYTF. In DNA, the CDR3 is TGTGCCAGCAGCTCAAGGAGCGGCAAAGGCTACACCTTC. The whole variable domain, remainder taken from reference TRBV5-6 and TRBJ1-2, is DAGVTQSPTHLIKTRGQQVTLRCSPKSGHDTVSWYQQALGQGPQFIFQYYEEEERQRGNFPDRFSGHQFPNYSSELNVNALLLGDSALYLCASSSRSGKGYTFGSGTRLTVV.